A single sample gave rise to the 28 T cell receptor beta chains below, sequenced in a study of T cells in localized non-small cell lung cancer. The table came from immunoSEQ multiplex PCR; TCRdb's copy has only in-frame clones and leaves some out. The sample yields approximately 100,000 clones, roughly 88% seen once. Sequenced here: PBMCs, sampled before any cancer treatment. All receptors derive from a woman aged 35-75 years with stage II squamous cell lung carcinoma.

J is TRBJ2-1 and V is TRBV5-1, with a tentative D call TRBD2 (6 bases). V lost 1 base and J lost 2, with 13 bases in between. Germline CDR1 reads SGHRS; CDR2 reads YFSETQ. The CDR3 totals 16 residues. This CDR3 is CASSLRDSSTYNEQFF. In nucleotides, the CDR3 is TGCGCCAGCAGCTTGAGGGACTCAAGCACCTACAATGAGCAGTTCTTC.

The J gene is TRBJ2-7, the V gene TRBV11-3, with D hard to call. Germline-derived CDR1 and CDR2 are SGHNT and YENEEA. The CDR3 spans 13 residues. V shed 5 bases and J shed 0 bases, with 8 bases lying between them. In DNA, the CDR3 is TGTGCCAGCAGCCGTTCTTACTCCTACGAGCAGTACTTC. Amino acids: CASSRSYSYEQYF.

V gene TRBV28 combines with J gene TRBJ1-5; D remains unclear. Germline CDR1 and CDR2: MDHEN and SYDVKM. The CDR3 sequence is 15 residues long. V was pared by 4 bases and J by 3 bases, with 13 bases between. The CDR3 sequence is CASSSHGGANQPQHF. Written as DNA, the CDR3 is TGTGCCAGCAGTTCCCATGGAGGCGCCAATCAGCCCCAGCATTTT.

Only one count was recorded for this clone. The CDR3 loop reads CASSVEPGRGYEQYF. Written as DNA, the CDR3 is TGTGCCAGCAGCGTAGAGCCAGGCCGGGGTTACGAGCAGTACTTC. This chain uses TRBV9 with TRBJ2-7, with TRBD2 as a possible D gene (5 bases). Germline CDR1 SGDLS, CDR2 YYNGEE. There are 15 residues in the CDR3. With 0 bases removed from V and 4 bases from J, the gap between germline ends came to 14 bases.

The chain carries TRBV7-8 and TRBJ2-1; weak D call: TRBD1 (5 bases). The germline CDR1 and CDR2 sequences are SGHVS and FQNEAQ. The CDR3 is 14 residues long. V lost 5 bases and J lost 6, with 14 bases in between. The CDR3 is CASSRGSSPNEQFF. CDR3 nucleotide sequence: TGTGCCAGCAGCAGGGGTAGTTCCCCCAATGAGCAGTTCTTC.

The chain carries TRBV2 and TRBJ2-7; 8 bases align to TRBD2. This CDR3 has 15 residues. The V and J ends lost 4 bases and 7 bases, in that order; junction bases with no gene match: 12. Germline V gives CDR1 SNHLY, CDR2 FYNNEI. CDR3 region: CASSVGPAGVDEQYF. CDR3 DNA: TGTGCCAGCAGTGTTGGTCCAGCGGGAGTAGATGAGCAGTACTTC.

V is TRBV5-5 and J is TRBJ1-2, with D possibly matching TRBD1 (5 bases). This CDR3 has 14 amino acids. Trimming removed 4 bases at V and 6 bases at J, with 16 bases between. Germline V gives CDR1 SGHKS, CDR2 YYEKEE (reference sequence). CDR3 residues: CASSARDVLHGYTF. In DNA, the CDR3 is TGTGCCAGCAGCGCCCGGGACGTCCTCCATGGCTACACCTTC.

The chain links TRBV14 to TRBJ1-3, with TRBD1 matching over 8 bases. The CDR3 sequence is 16 residues long. Germline CDR1 SGHDN, CDR2 FVKESK. V gave up 4 bases and J gave up 0 bases; unmatched junction bases: 5. CDR3 sequence: CASSPYGQGSGNTIYF. DNA for the CDR3: TGTGCCAGCAGCCCCTATGGACAGGGCTCTGGAAACACCATATATTTT.

The chain links TRBV5-6 to TRBJ2-3; 9 bases are a match to TRBD1. The CDR3 sequence is 14 residues long. The J segment lost 4 bases and the V segment lost 6 bases, leaving 6 bases of the junction unmatched. Germline CDR1 is SGHDT and CDR2 is YYEEEE. This CDR3 reads CASTFGQGSDTQYF. The CDR3 bases are TGTGCCAGCACCTTCGGACAGGGGTCAGATACGCAGTATTTT.

The chain employs TRBV7-9 and TRBJ1-5, with 7 bases fitting TRBD1. The germline V gene has CDR1 SEHNR and CDR2 FQNEAQ (reference sequence). The CDR3 has 14 residues. The V gene end was trimmed by 8 bases and the J gene end by 4 bases; junction bases not matched to a gene: 8. The CDR3 coding sequence is TGTGCCAGCGGCCGGACAGGCCCAAATCAGCCCCAGCATTTT. Translating it yields CASGRTGPNQPQHF.

The chain couples TRBV7-9 to TRBJ2-3; 10 bases agree with TRBD2. Trimming took 2 bases from V and 4 from J; bases not matched to a gene: 6. Germline CDR1 SEHNR, CDR2 FQNEAQ (reference sequence). This CDR3 is 16 amino acids long. The DNA of the CDR3 is TGTGCCAGCAGCTTAATAGCTAGCGGGAGATCAGATACGCAGTATTTT. Protein: CASSLIASGRSDTQYF.

DNA for the CDR3: TGCGCCAGCAGCCCGGGACAGGGTGGTAATGAAAAACTGTTTTTT. Protein sequence: CASSPGQGGNEKLFF. The J gene is TRBJ1-4, the V gene TRBV5-1; 9 positions match TRBD1. The V segment lost 4 bases and the J segment 4 bases; nucleotides outside the gene matches: 5. The CDR3 extends over 15 amino acids. Germline CDR1 SGHRS, CDR2 YFSETQ.

This chain connects TRBV11-3 to TRBJ2-3, with TRBD2 as a possible D gene (5 bases). Trimming left V 5 bases short and J 1 base short, with 13 bases between. The germline CDR1 and CDR2 sequences are SGHNT and YENEEA. The CDR3 contains 15 residues. For the CDR3, the DNA is TGTGCCAGCAGCCCGGACTCGCGGGGCACAGATACGCAGTATTTT. This codes for CASSPDSRGTDTQYF.

The chain links TRBV5-4 to TRBJ2-7; 9 positions match TRBD2. With V trimmed by 4 bases and J by 4 bases, 9 bases remained unmatched. The CDR3 contains 15 residues. Germline V gene data show CDR1 as SGHNT and CDR2 as YYREEE (reference sequence). The CDR3, as DNA: TGTGCCAGCAGCGTGGCTAGCGGGGCCTTTTACGAGCAGTACTTC. This codes for CASSVASGAFYEQYF.

The chain is built from TRBV7-9 and TRBJ2-5, with D maybe TRBD2 (7 bases). Trimming removed 0 bases at V and 1 base at J, with 12 bases between. The length of the CDR3 is 16 residues. CDR1 and CDR2 (germline): SEHNR, FQNEAQ (reference sequence). The CDR3 here is CASSLALRGRQETQYF. The DNA of the CDR3 is TGTGCCAGCAGCTTAGCGTTGCGGGGGCGCCAAGAGACCCAGTACTTC.

The rearrangement links TRBV7-2 to TRBJ2-3; 11 nucleotides align to TRBD2. With 7 bases clipped from V and 6 bases from J, the junction kept 3 bases outside the gene matches. The CDR3 contains 13 residues. The germline V gene encodes CDR1 SGHTA and CDR2 FQGNSA. In DNA form, the CDR3 reads TGTGCCAGCACCAGACTAGCGGGGGATACGCAGTATTTT. It codes for CASTRLAGDTQYF.

Comment on this clone: The junction departs from germline at one end; a sequencing error may be responsible. The rearrangement joins TRBV7-7 to TRBJ2-5, with TRBD1 identical over 9 bases. In germline, CDR1 is SSHAT, CDR2 FNYEAQ (reference sequence). This CDR3 spans 15 amino acids. The CDR3 here is CASSDTGGGWETQYF. The CDR3 nucleotides are TGTGCTAGCAGCGACACAGGGGGCGGTTGGGAGACCCAGTACTTC.

The chain uses TRBV28 and TRBJ2-3; 8 nucleotides match TRBD2. This CDR3 has 15 amino acids. The germline V gene has CDR1 MDHEN and CDR2 SYDVKM. Trimming took 5 bases from V and 6 from J; bases not matched to a gene: 10. CDR3 nucleotides: TGTGCCAGCAGTCCCCGACTAGCGAAGGGGGATACGCAGTATTTT. It codes for CASSPRLAKGDTQYF.

This chain links TRBV6-1 with TRBJ1-2; TRBD1 matches 12 bases. V lost 8 bases, J lost 9 bases, and 10 bases stayed unmatched. CDR1 is MNHNS, CDR2 SASEGT, per germline. The CDR3 is 14 residues long. In DNA form, the CDR3 reads TGTGCCAGCCGACCGGGACAGGGGGCTGGGAGCTACACCTTC. Protein: CASRPGQGAGSYTF.

This chain joins TRBV15 and TRBJ1-2, with a possible D match to TRBD1 (5 bases). This CDR3 spans 15 amino acids. Trimming removed 1 base at V and 1 base at J, with 10 bases between. Germline V gene lookup returns CDR1 LNHNV and CDR2 YYDKDF (reference sequence). The CDR3 loop is CATSRATRVNYGYTF. The DNA for the CDR3 is TGTGCCACCAGCAGAGCCACCAGGGTTAACTATGGCTACACCTTC.

This chain uses TRBV6-1 with TRBJ1-5, with TRBD1 as a possible D gene (5 bases). Germline CDR1 and CDR2: MNHNS and SASEGT. The CDR3 contains 13 residues. The V gene lost 3 bases and the J gene lost 4 bases, with 7 bases spanning the gap. The CDR3 protein is CASSDSGNQPQHF. The CDR3, as DNA: TGTGCCAGCAGTGATTCAGGGAATCAGCCCCAGCATTTT.

The V gene is TRBV10-3, the J gene TRBJ2-7, with D uncertain. The germline gives CDR1 ENHRY, CDR2 SYGVKD. V was trimmed by 2 bases and J by 4 bases, leaving 6 bases between them. The CDR3 covers 12 residues. This chain's CDR3 is CAISEESYEQYF. The CDR3 region has the DNA TGTGCCATCAGTGAGGAGAGTTACGAGCAGTACTTC.

This clone was seen a few times. At the DNA level, this CDR3 is encoded by other sequences in the same sample as well. The genes are TRBV29-1 and TRBJ2-3; D is unclear. Germline V gives CDR1 SQVTM, CDR2 ANQGSEA. Trimming removed 2 bases from V and 1 base from J, with 4 bases in between. CDR3 size: 12 residues. CDR3 sequence reads: CSVEKGTDTQYF. The DNA for the CDR3 is TGCAGCGTTGAAAAGGGCACAGATACGCAGTATTTT.

With regard to this clone: A read error may produce the germline difference seen at one junction end. The chain combines TRBV7-8 with TRBJ1-2; TRBD1 matches 8 bases. The CDR3 is made up of 15 amino acids. Per the germline V gene, CDR1 is SGHVS and CDR2 is FQNEAQ. The CDR3 protein is CASSLALGRGLTTAF. The DNA for the CDR3 is TGTGCCAGCAGCTTAGCGCTTGGCAGGGGGCTTACTACGGCCTTC.

The chain recombines TRBV5-1 with TRBJ2-5; D possibly corresponds to TRBD1 (5 bases). Trimming pared 4 bases from V and 5 bases from J, leaving 18 bases between. Germline lookup yields CDR1 SGHRS and CDR2 YFSETQ. CDR3 length: 15 residues. The CDR3 loop is CASSTTRAAGETQYF. CDR3 in DNA: TGCGCCAGCAGCACAACCCGGGCCGCAGGGGAGACCCAGTACTTC. Using reference TRBV5-1 and TRBJ2-5 for the parts outside the CDR3, the full variable domain is KAGVTQTPRYLIKTRGQQVTLSCSPISGHRSVSWYQQTPGQGLQFLFEYFSETQRNKGNFPGRFSGRQFSNSRSEMNVSTLELGDSALYLCASSTTRAAGETQYFGPGTRLLVL.

This sequence joins TRBV15 and TRBJ1-5; unclear D gene. The germline V gene encodes CDR1 LNHNV and CDR2 YYDKDF (reference sequence). The CDR3 runs to 15 residues. V lost 1 base to trimming and J lost 1 base, with 8 bases between them. The CDR3 loop is CATSRGWTSNQPQHF. The CDR3 DNA sequence: TGTGCCACCAGCAGAGGTTGGACCAGCAATCAGCCCCAGCATTTT.

The V gene is TRBV7-8, the J gene TRBJ1-2, with D possibly TRBD1 on 5 matching bases. From germline, CDR1 is SGHVS and CDR2 FQNEAQ. This CDR3 has 13 amino acids. V shed 5 bases and J shed 6 bases, with 13 bases lying between them. The CDR3 is CASSPPRGDGYTF. The CDR3 DNA sequence: TGTGCCAGCAGCCCTCCTCGGGGGGATGGCTACACCTTC.

V is TRBV19 and J is TRBJ2-1, with 8 positions matching TRBD1. With V trimmed by 2 bases and J by 5 bases, 2 bases remained unmatched. This CDR3 has 14 residues. CDR1 and CDR2 from the germline V gene are LNHDA and SQIVND (reference sequence). For the CDR3, the DNA is TGTGCCAGTAGTATACAGGGGGCCAACAATGAGCAGTTCTTC. Protein sequence: CASSIQGANNEQFF.